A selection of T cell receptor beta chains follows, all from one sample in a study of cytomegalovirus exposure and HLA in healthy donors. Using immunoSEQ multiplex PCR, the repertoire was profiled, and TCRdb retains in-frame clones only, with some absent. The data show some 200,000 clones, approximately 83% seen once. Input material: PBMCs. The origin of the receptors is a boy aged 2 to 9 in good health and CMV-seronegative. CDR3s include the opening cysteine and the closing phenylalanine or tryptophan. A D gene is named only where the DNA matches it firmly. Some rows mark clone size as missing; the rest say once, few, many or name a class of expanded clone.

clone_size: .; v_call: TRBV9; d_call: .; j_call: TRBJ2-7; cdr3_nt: TGTGCCAGCAGCGTAAGAGGAGCGGAAGGGGGCGAGCAGTACTTC; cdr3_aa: CASSVRGAEGGEQYF
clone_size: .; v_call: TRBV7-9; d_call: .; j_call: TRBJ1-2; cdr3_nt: TGTGCCAGCAGCTTAGCAGGCGGGATGAGTAACATACCCTATGGCTACACCTTC; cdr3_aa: CASSLAGGMSNIPYGYTF
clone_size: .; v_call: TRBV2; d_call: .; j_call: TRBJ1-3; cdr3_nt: TGTGCCTTAAGGAGGGAGACTGGAAACACCATATATTTT; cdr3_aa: CALRRETGNTIYF
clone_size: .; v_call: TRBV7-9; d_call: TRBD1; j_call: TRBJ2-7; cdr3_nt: TGTGCCAGCAGCCCTCATACAGGGGACTACGAGCAGTACTTC; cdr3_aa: CASSPHTGDYEQYF
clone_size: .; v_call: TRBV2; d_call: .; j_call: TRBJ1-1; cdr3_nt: TGTGCCAGCCTTAGTACTGAAGCTTTCTTT; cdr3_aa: CASLSTEAFF
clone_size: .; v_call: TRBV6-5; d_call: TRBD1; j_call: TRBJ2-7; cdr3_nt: TGTGCCAGCAGTTATTTGGGACAGGGAGACGAGCAGTACTTC; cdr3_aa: CASSYLGQGDEQYF
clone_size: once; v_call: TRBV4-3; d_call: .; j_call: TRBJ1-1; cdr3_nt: TGCGCCAGCAGCCAAGGTCAAGCTGGGGGGAAAGATGAAGCTTTCTTT; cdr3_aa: CASSQGQAGGKDEAFF
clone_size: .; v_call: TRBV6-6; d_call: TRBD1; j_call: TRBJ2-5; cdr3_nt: TGTGCCAGCAGTGCGGGACAGGGGGAAAAGACCCAGTACTTC; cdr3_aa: CASSAGQGEKTQYF
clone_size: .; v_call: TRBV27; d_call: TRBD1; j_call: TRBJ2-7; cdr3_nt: TGTGCCAGCCCCGGGACAGTGCCCTACGAGCAGTACTTC; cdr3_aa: CASPGTVPYEQYF
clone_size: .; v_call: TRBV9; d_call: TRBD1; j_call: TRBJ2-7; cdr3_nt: TGTGCCAGCAGCCCCAATTTCGGACAGGGGACATCCTACGAGCAGTACTTC; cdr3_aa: CASSPNFGQGTSYEQYF
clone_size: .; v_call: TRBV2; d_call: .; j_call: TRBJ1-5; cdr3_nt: TGTGCCAGCAGCCGGACTCTCGATAGCAATCAGCCCCAGCATTTT; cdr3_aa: CASSRTLDSNQPQHF
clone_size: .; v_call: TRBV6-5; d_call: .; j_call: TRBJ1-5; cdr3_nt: TGTGCCAGCAGACCATCGGGGGATAGCAATCAGCCCCAGCATTTT; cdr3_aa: CASRPSGDSNQPQHF
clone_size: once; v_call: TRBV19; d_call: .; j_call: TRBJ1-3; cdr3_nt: TGTGCCAGTAGTATTTCGCGTCCTGGTACTGGAAACACCATATATTTT; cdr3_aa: CASSISRPGTGNTIYF
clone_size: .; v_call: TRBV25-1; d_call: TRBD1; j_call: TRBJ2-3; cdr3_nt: TGTGCCAGCAGTGAGGGACAGGGCTCCACAGATACGCAGTATTTT; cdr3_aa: CASSEGQGSTDTQYF
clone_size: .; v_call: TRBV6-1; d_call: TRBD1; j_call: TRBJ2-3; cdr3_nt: TGTGCCAGCAGTGGGGACAGGGTAGGCTCAGATACGCAGTATTTT; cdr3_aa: CASSGDRVGSDTQYF
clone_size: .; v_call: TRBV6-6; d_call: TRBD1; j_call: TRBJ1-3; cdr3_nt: TGTGCCAGCAGTTATTTGACAGGGACATACGGAAACACCATATATTTT; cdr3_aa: CASSYLTGTYGNTIYF
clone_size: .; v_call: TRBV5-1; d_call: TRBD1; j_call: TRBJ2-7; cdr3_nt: TGCGCCGGCAGCAGGGACAGTTTTTCCTACGAGCAGTACTTC; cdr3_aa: CAGSRDSFSYEQYF
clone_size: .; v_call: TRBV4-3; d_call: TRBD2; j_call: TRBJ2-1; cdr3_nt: TGCGCCAGCAGCCTTACCGGGACTAGTAATTACAATGAGCAGTTCTTC; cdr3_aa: CASSLTGTSNYNEQFF
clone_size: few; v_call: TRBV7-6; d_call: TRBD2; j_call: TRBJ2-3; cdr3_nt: TGTGCCAGCAGCTTAATGGGCGGGAGTGCAGATACGCAGTATTTT; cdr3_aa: CASSLMGGSADTQYF
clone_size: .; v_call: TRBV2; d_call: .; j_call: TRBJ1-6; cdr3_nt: TGTGCCAGCAGTGAACGGTGGCTAGGCGGTTCACCCCTCCACTTT; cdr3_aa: CASSERWLGGSPLHF
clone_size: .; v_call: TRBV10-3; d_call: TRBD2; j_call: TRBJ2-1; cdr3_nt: TGTGCCATCAGCGAGCCTTTTAGCGGGGGGTCTCTTATCTCCTACAATGAGCAGTTCTTC; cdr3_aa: CAISEPFSGGSLISYNEQFF
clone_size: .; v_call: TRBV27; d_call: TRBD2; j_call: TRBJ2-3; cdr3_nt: TGTGCCAGCAGTTTATCCGTTCGGGGGACTAGCTACACAGATACGCAGTATTTT; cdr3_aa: CASSLSVRGTSYTDTQYF
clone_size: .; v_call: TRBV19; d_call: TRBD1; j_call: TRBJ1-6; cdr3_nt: TGTGCCACCCAGGGACAGGTTAGAAATTCACCCCTCCACTTT; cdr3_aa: CATQGQVRNSPLHF
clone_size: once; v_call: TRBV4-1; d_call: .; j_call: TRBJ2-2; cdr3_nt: TGCGCCAGCAGCCAAGAATTCGCCTCGACTGCTTCCACCGGGGAGCTGTTTTTT; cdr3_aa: CASSQEFASTASTGELFF
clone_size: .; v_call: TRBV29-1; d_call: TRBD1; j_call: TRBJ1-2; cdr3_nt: TGCAGCGCCGAGACAGGGGCAGGGGGCTACACCTTC; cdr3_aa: CSAETGAGGYTF
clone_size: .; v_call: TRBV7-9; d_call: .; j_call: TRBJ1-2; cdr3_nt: TGTGCCAGCAGCGCTACGGGGGTTTATAACTATGGCTACACCTTC; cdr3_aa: CASSATGVYNYGYTF
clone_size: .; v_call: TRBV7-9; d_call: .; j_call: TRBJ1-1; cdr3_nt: TGTTCCAGCAGCGTCCCGGCTGGACATCTGGCTTTCTTT; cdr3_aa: CSSSVPAGHLAFF
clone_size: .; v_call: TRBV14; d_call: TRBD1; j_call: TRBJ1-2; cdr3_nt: TGTGCCAGCAGCCCCCAGGACAGGGCTGGCTACACCTTC; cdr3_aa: CASSPQDRAGYTF
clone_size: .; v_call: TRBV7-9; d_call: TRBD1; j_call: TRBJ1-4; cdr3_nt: TGTGCCAGCAGCTTAGGGACAGGGAATGAAAAACTGTTTTTT; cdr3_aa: CASSLGTGNEKLFF
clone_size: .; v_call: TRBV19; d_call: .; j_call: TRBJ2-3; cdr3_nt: TGTGCCAGTAGTGTTGGCGCCGGGGAGGCAGATACGCAGTATTTT; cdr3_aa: CASSVGAGEADTQYF
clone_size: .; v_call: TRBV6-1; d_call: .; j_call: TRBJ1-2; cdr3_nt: TGTGCCAGCAGAGGAGTTAACTATGGCTACACCTTC; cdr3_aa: CASRGVNYGYTF
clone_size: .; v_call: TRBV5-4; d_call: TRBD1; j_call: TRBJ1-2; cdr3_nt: TGTGCCAGCAGCGATGCAGGGGGGCCCTATGGCTACACCTTC; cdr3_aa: CASSDAGGPYGYTF
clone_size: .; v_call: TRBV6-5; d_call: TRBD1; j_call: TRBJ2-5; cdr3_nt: TGTGCCAGCAGTCCCGGGACAGGGGGCGGGGAGACCCAGTACTTC; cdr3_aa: CASSPGTGGGETQYF
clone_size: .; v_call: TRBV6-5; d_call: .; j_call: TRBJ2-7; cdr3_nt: TGTGCCAGCAGTTATTCGGGTGGCGTGCAGTACTTC; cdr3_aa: CASSYSGGVQYF
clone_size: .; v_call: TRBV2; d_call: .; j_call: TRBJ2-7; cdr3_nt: TGTGCCAGCAGCCCCCTACCAAAGCCCTACGAGCAGTACTTC; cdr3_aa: CASSPLPKPYEQYF
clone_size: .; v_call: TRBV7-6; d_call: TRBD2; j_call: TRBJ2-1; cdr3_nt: TGTGCCAGCAGCTCTCTAGCGGAATACAATGAGCAGTTCTTC; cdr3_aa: CASSSLAEYNEQFF
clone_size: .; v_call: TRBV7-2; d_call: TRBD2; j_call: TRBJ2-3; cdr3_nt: TGTGCCAGCAGCTTAGTTTCGGGGGGGACAGATACGCAGTATTTT; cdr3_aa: CASSLVSGGTDTQYF
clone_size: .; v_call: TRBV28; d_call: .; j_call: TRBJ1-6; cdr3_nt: TGTGCCAGCAGCGACTCCTTCGGGAATTCACCCCTCCACTTT; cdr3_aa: CASSDSFGNSPLHF
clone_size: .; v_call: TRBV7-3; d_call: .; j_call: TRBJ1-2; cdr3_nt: TGTGCCAGCAGCTTAAATCTCGGCTATGGCTACACCTTC; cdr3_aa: CASSLNLGYGYTF
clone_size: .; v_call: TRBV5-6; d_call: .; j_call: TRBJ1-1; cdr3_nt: TGTGCCAGCAGCCTTGAAATTAATGAGGGGGCTGAAGCTTTCTTT; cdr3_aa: CASSLEINEGAEAFF
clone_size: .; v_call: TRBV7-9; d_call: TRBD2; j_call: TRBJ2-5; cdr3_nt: TGTGCCAGCAGCCCAACTAGCGGGGGGAGAAAACAAGAGACCCAGTACTTC; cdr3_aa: CASSPTSGGRKQETQYF
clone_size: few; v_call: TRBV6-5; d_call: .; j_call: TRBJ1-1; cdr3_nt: TGTGCCAGCAGTTACTCGTGGCAGATGAACACTGAAGCTTTCTTT; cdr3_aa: CASSYSWQMNTEAFF
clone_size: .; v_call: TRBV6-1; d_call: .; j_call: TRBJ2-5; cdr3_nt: TGTGCCAGCAGATACGGAGAGACCCAGTACTTC; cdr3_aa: CASRYGETQYF
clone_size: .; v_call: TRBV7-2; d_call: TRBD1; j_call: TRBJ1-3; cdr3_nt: TGTGCCAGCAGCTCTTACAGGGGGCCCTACTCTGGAAACACCATATATTTT; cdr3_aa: CASSSYRGPYSGNTIYF
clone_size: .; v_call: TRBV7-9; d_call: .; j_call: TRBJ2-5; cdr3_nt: TGTGCCAGCACGTGGACGGGGCAAGAGACCCAGTACTTC; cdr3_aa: CASTWTGQETQYF
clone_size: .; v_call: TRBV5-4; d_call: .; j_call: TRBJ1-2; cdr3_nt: TGTGCCAGCAGCTTAGGACAGTTGTATGGCTACACCTTC; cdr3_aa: CASSLGQLYGYTF
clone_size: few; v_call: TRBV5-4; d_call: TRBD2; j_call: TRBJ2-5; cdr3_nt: TGTGCCAGCAGCTTGGCTAGCGGTCAAGAGACCCAGTACTTC; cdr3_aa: CASSLASGQETQYF
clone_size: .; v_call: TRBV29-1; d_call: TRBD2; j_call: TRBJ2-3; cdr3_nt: TGCAGCGTTTTAGCGGGGGCAGATACGCAGTATTTT; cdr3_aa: CSVLAGADTQYF